Listed here are 6 T cell receptor beta chains from one sample, sequenced in a study of blood T cell repertoires in COVID-19. Method: immunoSEQ multiplex PCR; TCRdb's copy keeps in-frame clones and lacks some. The data hold roughly 320,000 clones, with 85% to 95% observed a single time. What was sequenced was PBMCs or T cells enriched from blood (not recorded which). The receptor set was obtained from a woman in her 30s who had been exposed to COVID-19.

The chain combines TRBV2 with TRBJ1-2; D is possibly TRBD1 (5 bases). Germline V gene data show CDR1 as SNHLY and CDR2 as FYNNEI. V lost 7 bases and J 4 bases, leaving 16 bases between the germline ends. This CDR3 spans 14 amino acids. In DNA form, the CDR3 reads TGTGCCAGCATTGCTGACAGTTCGATCTATGGCTACACCTTC. Its translation is CASIADSSIYGYTF.

Of note for this clone: Other DNA sequences from this sample encode an identical CDR3 as well. This chain links TRBV19 with TRBJ2-7; D may be TRBD2 (6 bases). The CDR3 extends over 13 amino acids. The V and J ends lost 3 bases and 0 bases respectively, with 6 bases between them. Germline V gene data show CDR1 as LNHDA and CDR2 as SQIVND (reference sequence). The CDR3 sequence: CASSIGSSYEQYF. The CDR3, as DNA: TGTGCCAGTAGTATCGGGAGCTCCTACGAGCAGTACTTC.

The chain employs TRBV7-2 and TRBJ2-7; the match to TRBD2 covers 8 bases. V lost 1 base to trimming and J lost 1 base; unmatched junction nucleotides: 12. CDR3 size: 18 residues. In germline, CDR1 is SGHTA, CDR2 FQGNSA. CDR3 nucleotide sequence: TGTGCCAGCAGCTTAGGGTTATACGGGAGGGCCATTTCCTACGAGCAGTACTTC. Its translation: CASSLGLYGRAISYEQYF.

Only one count was recorded for this clone. The chain joins TRBV5-6 to TRBJ2-5; 9 bases are shared with TRBD1. With 1 base clipped from V and 4 bases from J, the junction kept 8 bases outside the gene matches. Per the germline V gene, CDR1 is SGHDT and CDR2 is YYEEEE. The CDR3 sequence is 16 residues long. The CDR3 protein is CASSLQAGTGRETQYF. The CDR3, as DNA: TGTGCCAGCAGCTTGCAAGCTGGGACAGGGAGAGAGACCCAGTACTTC. Full variable domain (remainder filled in from reference TRBV5-6 and TRBJ2-5): DAGVTQSPTHLIKTRGQQVTLRCSPKSGHDTVSWYQQALGQGPQFIFQYYEEEERQRGNFPDRFSGHQFPNYSSELNVNALLLGDSALYLCASSLQAGTGRETQYFGPGTRLLVL.

This clone was detected only a few times. This chain connects TRBV6-6 to TRBJ2-7; D is possibly TRBD2 (6 bases). CDR1 is MNHNY, CDR2 SVGAGI, per germline (reference sequence). The CDR3 contains 15 residues. V was clipped by 0 bases and J by 1 base, with 10 bases between them. Written as DNA, the CDR3 is TGTGCCAGCAGTTACTCGTATGGGGGGTCCTACGAGCAGTACTTC. Translated, it gives CASSYSYGGSYEQYF.

J is TRBJ2-2 and V is TRBV9; TRBD2 agrees at 8 bases. The CDR3 has 15 amino acids. Per the germline V gene, CDR1 is SGDLS and CDR2 is YYNGEE. J was trimmed by 0 bases and V by 4 bases; bases with no gene match: 2. This CDR3 reads CASSPTSANTGELFF. CDR3 bases: TGTGCCAGCAGCCCGACTAGCGCGAACACCGGGGAGCTGTTTTTT. The variable domain in full, completed from reference TRBV9 and TRBJ2-2, reads DSGVTQTPKHLITATGQRVTLRCSPRSGDLSVYWYQQSLDQGLQFLIQYYNGEERAKGNILERFSAQQFPDLHSELNLSSLELGDSALYFCASSPTSANTGELFFGEGSRLTVL.